A few counts support the clone carrying this T cell receptor (beta chain). The use of a sample-barcoded 5' primer and a J-beta primer mix characterized a second PCR of roughly 6 to 12 cycles. TCRdb passed the 5' RACE reads through MiXCR, listing each CDR3 protein once. In the table there are around 800,000 distinct CDR3 sequences, around 62% of which are singletons. The data are from a study of blood T cells in healthy people across ages. Per the germline V gene, CDR1 is SGHTA and CDR2 is FQGNSA. The CDR3 spans 15 residues. Losses at the gene ends were 5 bases for V and 6 bases for J; bases not matched to a gene: 8.

Sequencing input: blood. The receptor's source is a man between 25 and 39 years old in good health. This chain links TRBV7-2 with TRBJ1-5; TRBD1 matches at 9 bases. The CDR3 DNA follows: TGTGCCAGCAGCCCGTGGACAGGGGAGAGTCAGCCCCAGCATTTT. It translates to CASSPWTGESQPQHF.